A selection of T cell receptor beta chains follows, all from one sample in a study of blood T cell repertoires in COVID-19. Clones were read by immunoSEQ multiplex PCR, and TCRdb kept only the in-frame ones, dropping some. Among 400,000 to 450,000 clones listed, 80% to 90% were seen once. Source material: peripheral blood. These TCRs come from a woman younger than 45 with active or convalescent COVID-19. Both conserved end residues are part of each CDR3. A D gene is named only where the DNA matches it firmly. Size values are once, few and many counts, or a class for expanded clones, and some rows have none.

V	D	J	size	DNA	CDR3
TRBV4-1	TRBD1	TRBJ1-5	-	TGCGCCAGCAGCACACGGACAGGGGGCAATCAGCCCCAGCATTTT	CASSTRTGGNQPQHF
TRBV10-3	TRBD1	TRBJ1-2	-	TGTGCCATCAGTGAGCAGGGCTCCGGGACAGGGGGTAACTCTGGCTACACCTTC	CAISEQGSGTGGNSGYTF
TRBV3-1/TRBV3-2	-	TRBJ2-7	-	TGTGCCAGCAGCCAAGTCAGCGGGCCCCTTGGGGAGCAGTACTTC	CASSQVSGPLGEQYF
TRBV6-5	-	TRBJ1-4	-	TGTGCCAGCGCGAGAGGTCTGGGGGCGCAGGAAAAACTGTTTTTT	CASARGLGAQEKLFF
TRBV2	-	TRBJ2-1	-	TGTGCCAGCACCCTACGTGGGAGCGGGTACTACAATGAGCAGTTCTTC	CASTLRGSGYYNEQFF
TRBV6-5	TRBD1	TRBJ1-2	-	TGTGCCAGCAGTCACACAGGGGGCAGAAGCTATGGCTACACCTTC	CASSHTGGRSYGYTF
TRBV7-9	-	TRBJ2-5	few	TGTGCCAGCAGCGCCCGGGTCTTTCAAGAGACCCAGTACTTC	CASSARVFQETQYF
TRBV3-1/TRBV3-2	TRBD2	TRBJ2-3	-	TGTGCCAGCAGCCAAGATCGCGATAGCGGGGGGGCGACAGATACGCAGTATTTT	CASSQDRDSGGATDTQYF
TRBV2	-	TRBJ2-7	-	TGTGCCAGCAAAGAGGGAGCCTACGAGCAGTACTTC	CASKEGAYEQYF
TRBV19	TRBD1	TRBJ1-6	few	TGTGCCAGTAGCCGGACAGGGGGTCGAATTGATTCACCCCTCCACTTT	CASSRTGGRIDSPLHF
TRBV6-5	TRBD1	TRBJ1-6	-	TGTGCCAGCAACACCGGGACAGGGGGTAATTCACCCCTCCACTTT	CASNTGTGGNSPLHF
TRBV7-9	-	TRBJ1-2	-	TGTGCCAGCAGCACGCTTGGGCAGGAACGCTATGGCTACACCTTC	CASSTLGQERYGYTF
TRBV12-1	-	TRBJ2-1	-	TGTGCCAGCAGCTTGCGACTACTCTCCTACAATGAGCAGTTCTTC	CASSLRLLSYNEQFF
TRBV2	-	TRBJ1-3	-	TGTGCCAGCAGTGAATGGGGACTTAGTGGAAACACCATATATTTT	CASSEWGLSGNTIYF
TRBV6-2/TRBV6-3	-	TRBJ1-5	-	TGTGCCAGCAGCCCCGGATTACCGACGGGGGTCAGCAATCAGCCCCAGCATTTT	CASSPGLPTGVSNQPQHF
TRBV4-2	-	TRBJ2-5	-	TGTGCCAGCAGCCAAGATCCGGGTGCTCAAGAGACCCAGTACTTC	CASSQDPGAQETQYF
TRBV10-3	-	TRBJ1-2	once	TGTGCCATCAGCACAGGACAGAACTATGGCTACACCTTC	CAISTGQNYGYTF
TRBV28	TRBD1	TRBJ1-5	-	TGTGCCAGCAGTTTATTACAGGGGAACAATCAGCCCCAGCATTTT	CASSLLQGNNQPQHF
TRBV5-6	TRBD1	TRBJ1-1	-	TGTGCCAGCAGCTTTTACAGGGGTGAAGCTTTCTTT	CASSFYRGEAFF
TRBV6-5	TRBD1	TRBJ2-7	-	TGTGCCAGCAGTTACCTGACAGGGGGCTACGAGCAGTACTTC	CASSYLTGGYEQYF
TRBV9	TRBD1	TRBJ1-6	-	TGTGCCAGCAGCGTAGCGGACAGGGTGGGCTATAATTCACCCCTCCACTTT	CASSVADRVGYNSPLHF
TRBV19	-	TRBJ1-3	-	TGTGCCAGTAGTATAGGTCAGGGAACCTCTGGAAACACCATATATTTT	CASSIGQGTSGNTIYF
TRBV10-1	TRBD2	TRBJ2-5	-	TGCGCCAGCAGTGAGGGGAGAGTAGCGGGGACCCAAGAGACCCAGTACTTC	CASSEGRVAGTQETQYF
TRBV2	TRBD1	TRBJ2-3	-	TGTGCCAGCAGGACACCCGAGGGGGCGACCTACGGACCAGATACGCAGTATTTT	CASRTPEGATYGPDTQYF
TRBV25-1	TRBD2	TRBJ2-7	-	TGTGCCAGCAGTGGTCCGGGACTAGTGACGTACGAGCAGTACTTC	CASSGPGLVTYEQYF
TRBV2	-	TRBJ1-2	-	TGTGCCAGCACCTCGGGCAGGGAAGTTTCAGGCTACACCTTC	CASTSGREVSGYTF
TRBV25-1	TRBD1	TRBJ2-1	-	TGTGCCAGCAAACAGGGGACGCATGAGCAGTTCTTC	CASKQGTHEQFF
TRBV9	-	TRBJ1-3	few	TGTGCCAGCGCATCCTTAGGGGGCTCTGGAAACACCATATATTTT	CASASLGGSGNTIYF
TRBV6-5	-	TRBJ2-7	-	TGTGCCAGCGGCTTCAACACAGGGTCTCACGAGCAGTACTTC	CASGFNTGSHEQYF
TRBV7-8	TRBD1	TRBJ1-5	-	TGTGCCAGCAGCTTAGGGACATCCGACAGGGGCAATCAGCCCCAGCATTTT	CASSLGTSDRGNQPQHF
TRBV27	-	TRBJ1-6	few	TGTGCCAGCAGTTTCAATGGGGCAGGTAATTCACCCCTCCACTTT	CASSFNGAGNSPLHF
TRBV6-4	-	TRBJ1-5	-	TGTGCCAGTCTCTGCTCAGAGAGGGGGGGTGACAATCAGCCCCAGCATTTT	CASLCSERGGDNQPQHF
TRBV6-5	-	TRBJ2-7	-	TGTGCCAGCAGTTACTCAGGTAGTCAGGGAATCTACGAGCAGTACTTC	CASSYSGSQGIYEQYF
TRBV18	-	TRBJ1-1	-	TGTGCCAGCTCACCTTTGAGGGAAGCAAACACTGAAGCTTTCTTT	CASSPLREANTEAFF
TRBV14	TRBD1	TRBJ2-5	-	TGTGCCAGCAGCCAAGAGAAAAGTTTAGGGGACAGGCTTCTCTGGGGAGTAGAGACCCAGTACTTC	CASSQEKSLGDRLLWGVETQYF